The clone carrying this T cell receptor beta chain was seen at least ten times. Its antigen is still unknown. The sample comes from a study of identical twins. TCRdb called the 5' RACE reads again in MiXCR, with one record for every CDR3 protein. The sample consists of about 240,000 distinct CDR3 sequences, approximately 11% of them appearing once. Study results and caveats: Invariant cells of the MAIT and iNKT types might have partly distorted the zero-insertion analyses.

The data also belong to a second study, concerning yellow fever vaccine responses in identical twins.

The sample taken for sequencing was memory (CD45RO+) T cells sorted from blood. The TCR was taken from a woman aged 18 to 35 in good health.

CDR3 protein: CSVEASVNTGELFF. The CDR3 DNA reads as TGCAGCGTTGAAGCCAGCGTTAACACCGGGGAGCTGTTTTTT. This chain joins TRBV29-1 and TRBJ2-2; D is uncertain. Germline lookup yields CDR1 SQVTM and CDR2 ANQGSEA. The CDR3 is made up of 14 amino acids. Trimming took off 1 base at V and 2 bases at J, with 8 bases between the two ends.